What follows are 26 T cell receptor beta chains derived from one specimen sequenced in a study of blood T cell repertoires in COVID-19. Data came from immunoSEQ multiplex PCR; TCRdb stores just in-frame clones and leaves some out. This sample carries around 190,000 clones, approximately 90% of them seen once, and the ten largest clones take about 4.2%. Sequenced input: peripheral blood. Receptor source: a human donor in a cohort sampled during active COVID-19.

The chain joins TRBV24-1 to TRBJ2-2, with 7 bases identical to TRBD1. The CDR3 is 13 residues long. The V segment lost 7 bases and the J segment 7 bases; nucleotides outside the gene matches: 5. From germline, CDR1 is KGHDR and CDR2 SFDVKD. CDR3 DNA: TGTGCCACCAGAGACAGGGATCACGGGGAGCTGTTTTTT. Translated, it gives CATRDRDHGELFF.

The chain recombines TRBV24-1 with TRBJ2-3; D remains unclear. The length of the CDR3 is 13 residues. Germline values: CDR1 KGHDR, CDR2 SFDVKD. Trimming removed 9 bases from V and 4 bases from J, with 13 bases in between. In DNA form, the CDR3 reads TGTGCCACCTCTACCCCGATCGCAGATACGCAGTATTTT. Encoded protein: CATSTPIADTQYF.

The rearrangement links TRBV19 to TRBJ1-5; D remains ambiguous. Trimming shortened V by 9 bases and J by 3 bases, and 15 bases separated the two germline ends. CDR1 is LNHDA and CDR2 is SQIVND in the germline V gene (reference sequence). CDR3 length equals 14 residues. CDR3 nucleotide sequence: TGTGCCAGCTGGGGAGGTGGCAACAATCAGCCCCAGCATTTT. Amino acids: CASWGGGNNQPQHF.

CDR3 coding DNA: TGTGCCAGCAGCCGAGGACAGGGGGCCGGAGAGCAGTACTTC. It codes for CASSRGQGAGEQYF. The chain couples TRBV9 to TRBJ2-7, with 11 bases that match TRBD1. With 4 bases clipped from V and 7 bases from J, the junction kept 7 bases outside the gene matches. CDR1 and CDR2 (germline): SGDLS, YYNGEE. The CDR3 extends over 14 amino acids.

The rearrangement links TRBV5-6 to TRBJ2-7; D gene unclear. The germline CDR1 and CDR2 sequences are SGHDT and YYEEEE. The CDR3 extends over 16 amino acids. The V end was cut by 1 base, the J end by 4 bases, with 18 bases between. CDR3: CASSLSGWSNAYEQYF. The CDR3 bases are TGTGCCAGCAGCTTGTCCGGGTGGAGTAATGCATACGAGCAGTACTTC.

The chain links TRBV11-2 to TRBJ2-1, with 8 bases aligning to TRBD1. The CDR3 runs 16 residues. V trimming: 5 bases; J trimming: 8 bases; junction bases outside the gene matches: 14. The germline CDR1 and CDR2 sequences are SGHAT and FQNNGV. The CDR3, as DNA: TGTGCCAGCAGCAAAACCGGGACAGGCGCCTGGGATGAGCAGTTCTTC. Translating gives CASSKTGTGAWDEQFF.

This sequence joins TRBV7-2 and TRBJ1-2; no clear D. Between the trimmed V and J ends, which lost 2 bases and 2 bases, there was a span of 12 bases. The CDR3 length is 15 residues. The germline V gene encodes CDR1 SGHTA and CDR2 FQGNSA. The DNA of the CDR3 is TGTGCCAGCAGCTTAAGGGAGACGGAGAACTATGGCTACACCTTC. Amino acid sequence: CASSLRETENYGYTF. Filled out from reference TRBV7-2 and TRBJ1-2, the complete variable domain reads GAGVSQSPSNKVTEKGKDVELRCDPISGHTALYWYRQSLGQGLEFLIYFQGNSAPDKSGLPSDRFSAERTGGSVSTLTIQRTQQEDSAVYLCASSLRETENYGYTFGSGTRLTVV.

The V call is TRBV18, the J call TRBJ1-2, with D possibly TRBD1 on 6 matching bases. The germline CDR1 and CDR2 sequences are KGHSH and LQKENI. V shed 6 bases and J shed 3 bases, with 14 bases lying between them. The CDR3 contains 14 residues. CDR3 coding DNA: TGTGCCAGCTCGCCTTGGGGGCTCGACTATGGCTACACCTTC. Translated: CASSPWGLDYGYTF.

The chain links TRBV4-2 to TRBJ1-3; 7 nucleotides line up with TRBD1. The CDR3 has 17 amino acids. Germline CDR1 reads LGHNA; CDR2 reads YNFKEQ. V dropped 0 bases and J dropped 2; count of bases not matched to a gene: 7. The CDR3 nucleotides are TGTGCCAGCAGCCAAGATGTGGCAGGGGGAGCTGGAAACACCATATATTTT. Translating it yields CASSQDVAGGAGNTIYF.

The chain carries TRBV7-2 and TRBJ1-2; TRBD1 might be the D (5 bases). V was trimmed by 1 base and J by 9 bases, leaving 15 bases between them. Germline lookup yields CDR1 SGHTA and CDR2 FQGNSA. This CDR3 has 14 residues. The chain's CDR3 is CASSLELQGESYTF. The CDR3, as DNA: TGTGCCAGCAGCTTAGAGTTGCAGGGTGAGAGCTACACCTTC. Full variable domain (outside the CDR3, taken from reference TRBV7-2 and TRBJ1-2): GAGVSQSPSNKVTEKGKDVELRCDPISGHTALYWYRQSLGQGLEFLIYFQGNSAPDKSGLPSDRFSAERTGGSVSTLTIQRTQQEDSAVYLCASSLELQGESYTFGSGTRLTVV.

This chain joins TRBV19 and TRBJ2-3; 7 positions agree with TRBD1. V was clipped by 3 bases and J by 4 bases; unmatched bases: 13. Germline CDR1 reads LNHDA; CDR2 reads SQIVND (reference sequence). The CDR3 extends over 17 amino acids. The CDR3 region has the DNA TGTGCCAGTAGTATCCAACCCATAACAGGGGTGGCAGATACGCAGTATTTT. As protein: CASSIQPITGVADTQYF.

This clone is a singleton in its sample. The V call is TRBV20-1, the J call TRBJ2-5; D may be TRBD1 (5 bases). This CDR3 has 14 residues. V lost 3 bases to trimming and J lost 5 bases, with 16 bases between them. The germline gives CDR1 DFQATT, CDR2 SNEGSKA (reference sequence). CDR3 coding DNA: TGCAGTGCTAGTTTGTCAGGGCTAGGGGAGACCCAGTACTTC. The encoded protein is CSASLSGLGETQYF.

The rearrangement uses TRBV27 and TRBJ2-7, with D possibly matching TRBD1 (5 bases). The CDR3 consists of 15 residues. Trimming took off 1 base at V and 4 bases at J, with 14 bases between the two ends. Germline CDR1 MNHEY, CDR2 SMNVEV (reference sequence). CDR3 coding DNA: TGTGCCAGCAGTTTATACGCAGGGTCGGTATACGAGCAGTACTTC. The encoded protein is CASSLYAGSVYEQYF.

The chain links TRBV19 to TRBJ2-5, with D perhaps matching TRBD1 (6 bases). The CDR3 sequence is 15 residues long. V was trimmed by 0 bases and J by 6 bases, leaving 14 bases between them. In germline, CDR1 is LNHDA, CDR2 SQIVND (reference sequence). The CDR3 coding sequence is TGTGCCAGTAGTATAGAAGCCCTAGGGGGAAAGACCCAGTACTTC. This sequence encodes CASSIEALGGKTQYF. Combining the CDR3 with reference TRBV19 and TRBJ2-5 gives the whole variable domain DGGITQSPKYLFRKEGQNVTLSCEQNLNHDAMYWYRQDPGQGLRLIYYSQIVNDFQKGDIAEGYSVSREKKESFPLTVTSAQKNPTAFYLCASSIEALGGKTQYFGPGTRLLVL.

This chain joins TRBV30 and TRBJ1-2; TRBD1 is a possible D gene (6 bases). This CDR3 contains 13 residues. The V gene's germline CDR1 is GTSNPN and CDR2 SVGIG (reference sequence). Trimming removed 2 bases from V and 6 bases from J, with 13 bases in between. CDR3 sequence reads: CAWSPGGWDGYTF. For the CDR3, the DNA is TGTGCCTGGAGTCCGGGGGGCTGGGATGGCTACACCTTC. The entire variable domain, with the rest obtained from reference TRBV30 and TRBJ1-2, is as follows: SQTIHQWPATLVQPVGSPLSLECTVEGTSNPNLYWYRQAAGRGLQLLFYSVGIGQISSEVPQNLSASRPQDRQFILSSKKLLLSDSGFYLCAWSPGGWDGYTFGSGTRLTVV.

In nucleotides, the CDR3 is TGCGCCAGCAGCTTGACAAACATGAACACTGAAGCTTTCTTT. Amino acid sequence: CASSLTNMNTEAFF. The rearrangement uses TRBV5-1 and TRBJ1-1; D is undetermined. V dropped 1 base and J dropped 0 bases, with 7 bases sitting between them. The germline V gene has CDR1 SGHRS and CDR2 YFSETQ. The CDR3 is 14 residues long.

This rearrangement joins TRBV7-2 to TRBJ2-7; no definite D call. From germline, CDR1 is SGHTA and CDR2 FQGNSA. CDR3 length: 11 amino acids. The ends were cut back, 4 bases at V and 4 bases at J, with 5 bases in the middle. CDR3 DNA sequence: TGTGCCAGCAGCTCCGCGTACGAGCAGTACTTC. Translation gives CASSSAYEQYF.

In nucleotides, the CDR3 is TGCAGCGTAGGGGAAACAGGGGGTCAGCCCCAGCATTTT. Amino acids: CSVGETGGQPQHF. The rearrangement joins TRBV29-1 to TRBJ1-5, with TRBD1 matching 8 bases. V trimming: 6 bases; J trimming: 6 bases; junction bases outside the gene matches: 7. The CDR3 is 13 amino acids. Looked up from germline, CDR1 is SQVTM and CDR2 is ANQGSEA.

The chain is built from TRBV5-1 and TRBJ2-7, with D maybe TRBD2 (6 bases). V gave up 0 bases and J gave up 2 bases, with 12 bases separating them. The germline CDR1 and CDR2 sequences are SGHRS and YFSETQ. This CDR3 comprises 15 residues. In DNA form, the CDR3 reads TGCGCCAGCAGCTTGGCCCCGGGACTGCCCTACGAGCAGTACTTC. Translated: CASSLAPGLPYEQYF.

The chain couples TRBV11-2 to TRBJ2-2, with D tentatively TRBD1 (6 bases). Germline CDR1 reads SGHAT; CDR2 reads FQNNGV. The CDR3 runs 14 residues. V dropped 3 bases and J dropped 5 bases, with 10 bases sitting between them. This chain's CDR3 is CASSLKQGTGELFF. DNA of the CDR3: TGTGCCAGCAGCTTGAAACAGGGAACCGGGGAGCTGTTTTTT.

This clone was observed once. This CDR3 is CASSIEIAGAYYNEQFF. The CDR3 DNA reads TGTGCCAGTAGTATCGAGATAGCGGGAGCCTATTACAATGAGCAGTTCTTC. This chain uses TRBV19 with TRBJ2-1, with 9 nucleotides matching TRBD2. V lost 3 bases to trimming and J lost 4 bases; unmatched junction nucleotides: 10. The CDR3 is 17 residues long. Germline-derived CDR1 and CDR2 are LNHDA and SQIVND (reference sequence).

This clone was found once. CDR3 protein: CASSEVPGQGYEQYF. In DNA, the CDR3 is TGTGCCAGTAGTGAAGTTCCGGGACAGGGCTACGAGCAGTACTTC. J is TRBJ2-7 and V is TRBV19, with 9 bases lining up with TRBD1. J lost 3 bases, V lost 5 bases, and 8 bases had no gene match. CDR1 and CDR2 (germline): LNHDA, SQIVND (reference sequence). CDR3 length: 15 amino acids.

The genes are TRBV18 and TRBJ1-1, with D perhaps TRBD1 (5 bases). V was cut by 5 bases and J by 4 bases, with 14 bases left in between. Germline V gene data show CDR1 as KGHSH and CDR2 as LQKENI. CDR3 length: 14 amino acids. As DNA, the CDR3 is TGTGCCAGCTCAACACTTCAGGGAGGCACTGAAGCTTTCTTT. This encodes CASSTLQGGTEAFF.

The V call is TRBV7-2, the J call TRBJ1-2; TRBD1 matches 11 bases. The CDR3 totals 14 residues. The V and J ends lost 5 bases and 14 bases, in that order; junction bases with no gene match: 13. The V gene's germline CDR1 is SGHTA and CDR2 FQGNSA. CDR3 loop: CASSPPGQGAKATF. CDR3 coding DNA: TGTGCCAGCAGCCCTCCAGGACAGGGGGCGAAGGCGACCTTC.

This chain links TRBV7-8 with TRBJ1-3; tentative D call: TRBD1 (5 bases). Trimming left V 1 base short and J 2 bases short, with 15 bases between. The CDR3 has 17 residues. Germline CDR1 is SGHVS and CDR2 is FQNEAQ. The DNA of the CDR3 is TGTGCCAGCAGCTTAGTGAGCCAGGGTAATACTGGAAACACCATATATTTT. Its protein is CASSLVSQGNTGNTIYF.

The table lists this clone with a count of one. The chain uses TRBV5-5 and TRBJ2-2; possibly TRBD1 for D (5 bases). Germline V CDR1 and CDR2: SGHKS, YYEKEE (reference sequence). There are 14 residues in the CDR3. Trimming took off 2 bases at V and 5 bases at J, with 10 bases between the two ends. The CDR3 protein is CASSLNQGTGELFF. The CDR3, as DNA: TGTGCCAGCAGCTTAAATCAGGGAACCGGGGAGCTGTTTTTT.